This entry describes one T cell receptor (beta chain). The target of this receptor is not known. Base-call qualities are not available, and no considerably larger clone is one nucleotide away. The ViraFEST assay stimulated PBMC with viral peptide pools and then used TCR sequencing to identify antigen-specific CD4+ T cell clonotypes by expansion. After less than 13 days of culture, CD4+ T cells were isolated with the EasySep CD4+ T cell isolation kit. PCR-confirmed SARS-CoV-2 infection had occurred in convalescent patients between March and December 2020, before the Alpha, Beta and Delta variants emerged in the United States. Each participant received two doses of an mRNA SARS-CoV-2 vaccine, either BNT162b2 or mRNA-1273. Around 2 million PBMC per well were cultured in IMDM with 5% human AB serum, around 10 IU/ml IL-2 and gentamicin, plus 10 ug/ml peptides. Half of the culture medium was replaced with fresh IL-2-containing medium on days 3 and 7. Unless noted otherwise, every peptide stimulation condition was grown in triplicate wells. PBMC were separated from whole blood using Ficoll-Paque Plus gradient centrifugation and were then either cryopreserved at -140C or used fresh. The overlapping peptide pools covered the spike proteins of SARS-CoV-2 and of the common cold coronaviruses HCoV-NL63, HCoV-OC43 and HCoV-229E. The QIAamp micro DNA kit was used to extract genomic DNA from the cultured CD4+ T cells.

These data are taken from a study of vaccination effects on CD4 cells after COVID-19 (dated by TCRdb to the early 2020s). For context, the study as a whole: After vaccination, three convalescent patients were sampled both early (day +14) and late (day +241, +227, +161 respectively). Altogether, 10 COVID-19 convalescent patients and a few SARS-CoV-2-naive healthy vaccine recipients made up the full study. SARS-CoV-2 spike-specific CD4+ TCR repertoires from before and after mRNA vaccination were compared in COVID-19 convalescent patients and in infection-naive vaccine recipients. Across the study, the median time from the second dose to post-vaccine sampling was 72 days (range 14 to 241). In the study, cultures from other donors were sequenced using the Oncomine TCR Beta short-read assay on an Illumina iSeq 100.

Receptor libraries were prepared by the immunoSEQ multiplex PCR assay. DNA from the CD4+ T cells that had been cultured and isolated underwent TCR beta CDR3 sequencing. As for how the authors treated the data: The analysis removed non-productive TCR sequences, trimmed reads to the CDR3 region, and retained only CDR3s that were 7 or more amino acids long. The MANAFEST web app was used to pick out antigen-specific clonotypes by comparing their expansion in peptide wells with that in reference cultures. For clones to be considered positive, expansion at FDR<0.05 versus reference and all other wells, an odds ratio above 5, and a frequency above 0.1% in two replicate wells were required. Cross-reactive clonotypes were defined as significantly expanded in SARS-CoV-2 spike wells and in at least one common cold coronavirus spike condition. Levenshtein distance calculated with the stringdist R package was used to assess CDR3 similarity, and unrooted trees were constructed with ape in R 3.6.1. Drawn from immuneACCESS, this table holds only the in-frame rearrangements with V and J called that TCRdb kept. Clones are partly lost; checked studies trace under half to an unresolved V gene and leave the rest unexplained. D and trimming come from the DNA, and the V and J calls and clone size come from that table. Recorded for this sample are about 14,000 clones; less than 85% of them occurred a single time. In total, the top ten clones hold less than 20% of the sample.

From the germline V gene, CDR1 is SGHRS and CDR2 is YFSETQ. The CDR3 covers 16 residues, taking in both the cysteine and the phenylalanine. The kept DNA is CDR3 alone, 48 bases in frame from the first base. Relative to germline, V is 4 bases shorter and J is 2 bases shorter, with 16 bases between their ends. General conclusions and limits of the study: Only a small number of convalescent patients were included, and no early post-infection timepoints were available, which limited the study. Among convalescent patients, the spike-reactive repertoire after vaccination was made up mainly of new vaccine-induced clones that were largely distinct from the clones induced by infection. Marked clonal contraction was observed in both infection-induced and vaccine-induced clones at late post-vaccination timepoints, consistent with waning T cell responses.

The sequence is built from TRBV5-1 and TRBJ1-3; no D gene call is confident. The specimen comprised CD4+ T cells from PBMCs cultured with SARS-CoV-2 spike peptides, sampled after COVID-19 vaccination. Taken with the paper, the label for cell subset or site translates to: SARS-CoV-2 spike overlapping peptide pool stimulation. This TCR came from a human donor who had a prior SARS-CoV-2 infection. The nucleotides are TGCGCCAGCAGCCTAATCATAGGTGGAACTGGAAACACCATATATTTT. Its protein product is CASSLIIGGTGNTIYF.